Below, one TCR beta chain is given with its context. The antigen is not known. This entry comes from a study of response to subunit inactivated influenza vaccine. TCRdb re-called the RT-PCR reads with MiXCR, one entry per CDR3 protein. Among about 830,000 distinct CDR3 sequences listed, around 20% were seen once. This CDR3 region has 15 residues. V was pared by 4 bases and J by 3 bases, with 15 bases between. Germline loops: CDR1 SEHNR, CDR2 FQNEAQ (reference sequence). Regarding the study as a whole: Authors suggested that a seasonal influenza vaccination recruits few new T cells each time.

This material consisted of PBMCs from blood, taken more than 4 days after vaccination. The rearrangement links TRBV7-9 to TRBJ1-1; D is unclear. This receptor was obtained from a man aged 45-60 years who received an inactivated influenza vaccine. CDR3 protein: CASSSSGYGHTEAFF. The CDR3 bases are TGTGCCAGCAGCTCCTCGGGTTACGGACACACTGAAGCTTTCTTT.